A single sample gave rise to the 14 T cell receptor beta chains below, sequenced in a study of T-cell memory formation after mild COVID-19. TCRdb analysed the 5' RACE reads with MiXCR anew, one entry per CDR3 protein. The sample includes 200,000 to 250,000 distinct CDR3 sequences, approximately 9% of them seen just once. The sample taken for sequencing was PBMCs or a T cell subset sorted from them (not recorded which). Receptors originate from a man aged 18 to 29 who had mild COVID-19 (a few samples of this study predate the infection). Cell type and time point are not known.

This clonotype was picked up a small number of times. The V call is TRBV12-3 or TRBV12-4, the J call TRBJ1-2; unclear D gene. The length of the CDR3 is 12 residues. V was pared by 4 bases and J by 4 bases, with 7 bases between. This CDR3 reads CASSSRGYGYTF. CDR3 nucleotides: TGTGCCAGCAGTTCACGCGGCTATGGCTACACCTTC.

Only a few counts were recorded for this clonotype. The chain combines TRBV20-1 with TRBJ1-2; TRBD1 matches at 10 bases. J was trimmed by 4 bases and V by 5 bases; bases with no gene match: 4. The CDR3 length is 13 residues. The germline gives CDR1 DFQATT, CDR2 SNEGSKA (reference sequence). CDR3 amino acids: CSAGTGASYGYTF. The CDR3, as DNA: TGCAGTGCTGGGACAGGGGCAAGCTATGGCTACACCTTC.

V is TRBV24-1 and J is TRBJ2-7; D tentatively reads TRBD1 or TRBD2 (5 bases each). The length of the CDR3 is 13 residues. The germline gives CDR1 KGHDR, CDR2 SFDVKD. Between the trimmed V and J ends, which lost 7 bases and 2 bases, there was a span of 11 bases. The DNA of the CDR3 is TGTGCCACCAGGGAGGACAACCCCTACGAGCAGTACTTC. This sequence encodes CATREDNPYEQYF.

This clonotype appeared a few times. The chain is built from TRBV20-1 and TRBJ1-1; D is perhaps TRBD1 (5 bases). CDR1 is DFQATT, CDR2 SNEGSKA, per germline (reference sequence). V lost 5 bases and J 10 bases, leaving 14 bases between the germline ends. CDR3 length equals 11 residues. The CDR3 spells CSAPDPGGAFF. The CDR3 nucleotides are TGCAGTGCTCCGGACCCGGGGGGAGCTTTCTTT.

The gene calls are TRBV7-8 and TRBJ2-5; a possible D gene is TRBD2 (5 bases). Germline V CDR1 and CDR2: SGHVS, FQNEAQ. The CDR3 spans 16 residues. Trimming cost V 5 bases and J 3 bases, with 19 bases left between them. The CDR3 region has the DNA TGTGCCAGCAGCCCGCATCGTTGGACTCTCGAAGAGACCCAGTACTTC. It translates to CASSPHRWTLEETQYF.

The chain joins TRBV2 to TRBJ1-5; 9 positions agree with TRBD1. The CDR3 totals 15 residues. With 8 bases clipped from V and 3 bases from J, the junction kept 8 bases outside the gene matches. Germline V gene lookup returns CDR1 SNHLY and CDR2 FYNNEI. CDR3 in DNA: TGTGCCAGCGGGGGGACAGGGAATTACAATCAGCCCCAGCATTTT. Translation: CASGGTGNYNQPQHF.

This rearrangement joins TRBV7-2 to TRBJ1-2, with D maybe TRBD1 (5 bases). The CDR3 spans 16 residues. V shed 5 bases and J shed 0 bases, with 16 bases lying between them. Per the germline V gene, CDR1 is SGHTA and CDR2 is FQGNSA. CDR3 coding DNA: TGTGCCAGCAGCACACAGGCTGGCCGATCTAACTATGGCTACACCTTC. Its translation: CASSTQAGRSNYGYTF. Drawing the rest from reference TRBV7-2 and TRBJ1-2, the complete variable domain is GAGVSQSPSNKVTEKGKDVELRCDPISGHTALYWYRQSLGQGLEFLIYFQGNSAPDKSGLPSDRFSAERTGGSVSTLTIQRTQQEDSAVYLCASSTQAGRSNYGYTFGSGTRLTVV.

The chain uses TRBV20-1 and TRBJ1-2; D unclear. There are 12 residues in the CDR3. Trimming shortened V by 0 bases and J by 8 bases, and 10 bases separated the two germline ends. Germline values: CDR1 DFQATT, CDR2 SNEGSKA (reference sequence). CDR3 protein: CSARDRGYGYTF. The CDR3 DNA is TGCAGTGCTAGAGATCGAGGGTACGGCTACACCTTC.

The table lists this clonotype with a few counts. The chain carries TRBV9 and TRBJ2-1, with 8 bases that match TRBD1. This CDR3 has 15 residues. Germline CDR1 and CDR2: SGDLS and YYNGEE. Losses at the gene ends were 4 bases for V and 4 bases for J; bases not matched to a gene: 7. CDR3 sequence (DNA): TGTGCCAGCAGCATACAGGGGGTCCCGTACAATGAGCAGTTCTTC. Its protein product is CASSIQGVPYNEQFF.

CDR3 sequence: CASSLPAGDGQETQYF. For the CDR3, the DNA is TGTGCCAGCAGCCTCCCCGCGGGGGATGGACAAGAGACCCAGTACTTC. The genes are TRBV12-3 or TRBV12-4 and TRBJ2-5; 7 bases fit TRBD2. This CDR3 spans 16 amino acids. Trimming cost V 6 bases and J 2 bases; bases outside gene matches: 12.

The rearrangement joins TRBV12-3 or TRBV12-4 to TRBJ1-5; D not certain. The CDR3 runs to 12 residues. V was shortened by 2 bases and J by 8 bases, with 7 bases between the two germline ends. CDR3 nucleotides: TGTGCCAGCAGTTTAAGCTTGAAGCCCCAGCATTTT. This encodes CASSLSLKPQHF.

This clonotype appeared many times. The chain employs TRBV7-9 and TRBJ2-3; D not certain. CDR3 length equals 13 residues. Germline V gives CDR1 SEHNR, CDR2 FQNEAQ (reference sequence). V shed 5 bases and J shed 3 bases, with 9 bases lying between them. The chain's CDR3 is CASSQAGTDTQYF. For the CDR3, the DNA is TGTGCCAGCAGCCAGGCCGGGACAGATACGCAGTATTTT.

The chain has TRBV15 and TRBJ1-6; 10 bases fit TRBD1. The V gene's germline CDR1 is LNHNV and CDR2 YYDKDF (reference sequence). The CDR3 runs 16 residues. Trimming at V came to 1 base and at J to 7 bases, leaving 4 bases not matched to a gene. CDR3 amino acids: CATSRGDRGPNSPLHF. In DNA form, the CDR3 reads TGTGCCACCAGCAGAGGGGACAGGGGCCCGAATTCACCCCTCCACTTT.

This clonotype was recorded a few times. The rearrangement joins TRBV21-1 to TRBJ2-2. TRBV21-1 is a pseudogene locus. This CDR3 has 12 residues. The CDR3 DNA reads as TGTGCCGGACGACACGCCACCGGGGAGCTGTTTTTT. Translating it yields CAGRHATGELFF.